The next 13 T cell receptor beta chains were all read from a single sample in a study of shared clonotypes between healthy human individuals. Assay: immunoSEQ multiplex PCR; the TCRdb copy retains only in-frame clones and omits some. The sample records about 1.1 million clones, about 80% being singletons. The sequencing input was memory CD4+ T cells from PBMCs. Subset meaning: CD45RA-negative fraction. The source of these receptors is a man aged 18 to 30 in good health. Some clones in this sample may be carry-over from other donors' samples.

The V and J genes are TRBV7-2 and TRBJ2-3; the D gene is possibly TRBD2 (6 bases). The CDR3 has 16 amino acids. Deletions cut 1 base from V and 2 bases from J, with 13 bases between. Per the germline V gene, CDR1 is SGHTA and CDR2 is FQGNSA. The CDR3 coding sequence is TGTGCCAGCAGCTTAGGCAGACTAGGACTCACAGATACGCAGTATTTT. This translates into CASSLGRLGLTDTQYF.

This clone was counted only a few times. This chain joins TRBV7-8 and TRBJ1-3; no clear D. V lost 4 bases, J lost 8 bases, and 6 bases lay in between. Germline V lookup: CDR1 SGHVS, CDR2 FQNEAQ. This CDR3 region has 11 residues. CDR3 DNA: TGTGCCAGCAGCTCAGTACACACCATATATTTT. It translates to CASSSVHTIYF.

In regard to this clone: In this CDR3 the conserved last residue, phenylalanine or tryptophan, is missing, so a read error is likely. Because the CDR3's place on the DNA is in doubt, the DNA is left out and the CDR3 is given as listed by TCRdb. The gene calls are TRBV29-1 and TRBJ2-7; the listed D gene, TRBD2, was not tested against the DNA. CDR1 and CDR2 from the germline V gene are SQVTM and ANQGSEA. The CDR3 contains 10 residues when both ends are counted. CDR3 residues: CSVVLAGVDP.

With regard to this clone: At one boundary the junction diverges from the germline segment, which might be a read error. The chain uses TRBV7-2 and TRBJ1-1; tentatively, D is TRBD1 (5 bases). Germline V lookup: CDR1 SGHTA, CDR2 FQGNSA. CDR3 length: 13 residues. CDR3 nucleotide sequence: TGTGCCAGTAGCTGGAGGGGGAACACTGAAGCTTTCTTT. Its protein product is CASSWRGNTEAFF.

The chain employs TRBV5-1 and TRBJ1-2, with TRBD1 matching over 7 bases. The germline gives CDR1 SGHRS, CDR2 YFSETQ. This CDR3 region has 14 residues. Losses at the gene ends were 0 bases for V and 6 bases for J; bases not matched to a gene: 5. CDR3 residues: CASSLARDRDGYTF. The CDR3 DNA follows: TGCGCCAGCAGCTTGGCACGGGACAGAGATGGCTACACCTTC. Full variable domain (outside the CDR3, taken from reference TRBV5-1 and TRBJ1-2): KAGVTQTPRYLIKTRGQQVTLSCSPISGHRSVSWYQQTPGQGLQFLFEYFSETQRNKGNFPGRFSGRQFSNSRSEMNVSTLELGDSALYLCASSLARDRDGYTFGSGTRLTVV.

This clone was detected only once. The CDR3 DNA reads as TGTGCCAGCAGCTTGCAGGCGCCCCAGTATTTT. This gives the protein CASSLQAPQYF. The chain links TRBV7-2 to TRBJ2-3; D is unclear. Germline V gives CDR1 SGHTA, CDR2 FQGNSA. V was trimmed by 3 bases and J by 12 bases, leaving 10 bases between them. This CDR3 comprises 11 residues.

This rearrangement joins TRBV5-1 to TRBJ2-7, with D possibly TRBD2 on 5 matching bases. CDR1 and CDR2 from the germline V gene are SGHRS and YFSETQ. V was shortened by 0 bases and J by 4 bases, with 17 bases between the two germline ends. The CDR3 contains 16 residues. The CDR3 here is CASSLAVGLVQYEQYF. The CDR3 coding sequence is TGCGCCAGCAGCTTGGCCGTAGGACTGGTCCAATACGAGCAGTACTTC.

V gene TRBV5-1 combines with J gene TRBJ2-1; 11 bases line up with TRBD2. CDR1 SGHRS and CDR2 YFSETQ come from the germline V gene. The CDR3 runs to 15 residues. The junction had 3 bases not matched to a gene; V was cut back by 4 bases and J by 3 bases. CDR3 loop: CASSKGLADYNEQFF. CDR3 bases: TGCGCCAGCAGCAAGGGACTAGCGGACTACAATGAGCAGTTCTTC.

The chain recombines TRBV5-1 with TRBJ2-1, with 9 positions matching TRBD1. Per germline, CDR1 SGHRS and CDR2 YFSETQ. This CDR3 contains 16 residues. Trimming cost V 3 bases and J 8 bases; bases outside gene matches: 12. DNA of the CDR3: TGCGCCAGCAGCTGGATCGGGACAGGGACTTTGGATGAGCAGTTCTTC. Its protein product is CASSWIGTGTLDEQFF.

V and J are TRBV30 and TRBJ2-7; D is uncertain. Deletions cut 8 bases from V and 2 bases from J, with 13 bases between. The germline CDR1 and CDR2 sequences are GTSNPN and SVGIG (reference sequence). This CDR3 contains 12 residues. The CDR3 DNA reads TGTGCCCGATCGGAAGGGCCCTACGAGCAGTACTTC. Amino acid sequence: CARSEGPYEQYF.

The chain carries TRBV28 and TRBJ2-5; 7 bases match TRBD2. Trimming at V came to 6 bases and at J to 1 base, leaving 11 bases not matched to a gene. The CDR3 runs 16 residues. CDR1 is MDHEN, CDR2 SYDVKM, per germline. This chain's CDR3 is CASRDRDYRLQETQYF. CDR3 DNA: TGTGCCAGCAGAGACCGGGACTACCGCCTCCAAGAGACCCAGTACTTC.

The chain links TRBV19 to TRBJ2-1, with 10 bases identical to TRBD1. The CDR3 spans 19 residues. Unmatched junction bases numbered 10, after V lost 2 bases and J lost 0 bases. In germline, CDR1 is LNHDA, CDR2 SQIVND (reference sequence). This chain's CDR3 is CASSIRGTGVGSSYNEQFF. CDR3 nucleotide sequence: TGTGCCAGTAGTATACGCGGGACAGGGGTAGGAAGCTCCTACAATGAGCAGTTCTTC.

V gene TRBV2 combines with J gene TRBJ2-3; weak D call: TRBD2 (6 bases). Looked up from germline, CDR1 is SNHLY and CDR2 is FYNNEI. CDR3 size: 13 residues. The V end was cut by 7 bases, the J end by 2 bases, with 10 bases between. CDR3 in DNA: TGTGCCAGCACTAGCGAACACACAGATACGCAGTATTTT. It codes for CASTSEHTDTQYF.